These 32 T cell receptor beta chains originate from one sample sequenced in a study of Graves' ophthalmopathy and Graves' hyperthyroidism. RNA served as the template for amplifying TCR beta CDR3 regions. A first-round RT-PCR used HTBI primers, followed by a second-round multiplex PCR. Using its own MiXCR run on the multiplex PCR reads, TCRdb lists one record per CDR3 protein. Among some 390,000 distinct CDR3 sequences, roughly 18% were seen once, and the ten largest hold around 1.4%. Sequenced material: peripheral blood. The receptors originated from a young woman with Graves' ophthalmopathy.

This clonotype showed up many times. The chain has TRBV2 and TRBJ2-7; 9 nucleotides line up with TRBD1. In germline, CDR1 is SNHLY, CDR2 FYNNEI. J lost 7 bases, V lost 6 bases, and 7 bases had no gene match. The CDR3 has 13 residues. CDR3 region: CASRRTGVDEQYF. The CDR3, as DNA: TGTGCCAGCAGAAGGACAGGGGTGGATGAGCAGTACTTC.

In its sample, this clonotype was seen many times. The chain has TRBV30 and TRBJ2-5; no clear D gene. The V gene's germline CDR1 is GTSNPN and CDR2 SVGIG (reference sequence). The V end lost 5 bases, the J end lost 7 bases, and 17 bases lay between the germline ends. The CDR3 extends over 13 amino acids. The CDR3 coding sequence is TGTGCCTGGGGTTTACACTTCACGGGGACCCAGTACTTC. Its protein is CAWGLHFTGTQYF. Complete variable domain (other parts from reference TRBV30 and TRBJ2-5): SQTIHQWPATLVQPVGSPLSLECTVEGTSNPNLYWYRQAAGRGLQLLFYSVGIGQISSEVPQNLSASRPQDRQFILSSKKLLLSDSGFYLCAWGLHFTGTQYFGPGTRLLVL.

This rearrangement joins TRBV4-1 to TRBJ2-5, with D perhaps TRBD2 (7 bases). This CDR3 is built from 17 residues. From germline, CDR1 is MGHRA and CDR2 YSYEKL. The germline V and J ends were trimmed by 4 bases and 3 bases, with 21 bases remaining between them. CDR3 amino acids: CASSRSWGGGGKETQYF. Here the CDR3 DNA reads TGCGCCAGCAGCCGAAGCTGGGGAGGGGGGGGCAAAGAGACCCAGTACTTC.

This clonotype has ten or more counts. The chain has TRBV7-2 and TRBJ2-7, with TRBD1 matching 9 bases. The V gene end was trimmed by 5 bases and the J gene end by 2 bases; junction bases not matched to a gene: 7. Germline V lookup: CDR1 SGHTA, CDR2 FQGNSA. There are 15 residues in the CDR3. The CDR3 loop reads CASSRYGQGTYEQYF. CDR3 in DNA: TGTGCCAGCAGCCGGTACGGACAGGGGACCTACGAGCAGTACTTC.

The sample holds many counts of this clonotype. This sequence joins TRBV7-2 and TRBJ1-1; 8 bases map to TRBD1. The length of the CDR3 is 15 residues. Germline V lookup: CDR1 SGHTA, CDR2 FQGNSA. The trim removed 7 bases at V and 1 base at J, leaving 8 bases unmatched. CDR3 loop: CASTQRTGRNTEAFF. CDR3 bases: TGTGCCAGCACCCAAAGGACAGGGAGGAACACTGAAGCTTTCTTT.

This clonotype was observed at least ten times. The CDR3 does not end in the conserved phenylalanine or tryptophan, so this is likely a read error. CDR3 DNA: TGTGCCAGCAGCCTAAGACAGGGTTTGAACACTGAAGCTTTCCTT. It codes for CASSLRQGLNTEAFL. The chain links TRBV6-1 to TRBJ1-1; 7 nucleotides line up with TRBD1. The CDR3 loop spans 15 amino acids. V dropped 6 bases and J dropped 0; count of bases not matched to a gene: 7. Germline V gene lookup returns CDR1 MNHNS and CDR2 SASEGT.

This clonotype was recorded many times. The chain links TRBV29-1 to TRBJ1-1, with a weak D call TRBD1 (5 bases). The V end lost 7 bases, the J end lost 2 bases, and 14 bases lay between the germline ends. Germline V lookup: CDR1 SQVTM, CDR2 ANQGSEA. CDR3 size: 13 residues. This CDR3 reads CSALGAANTEAFF. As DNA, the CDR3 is TGCAGCGCCCTCGGGGCCGCCAACACTGAAGCTTTCTTT. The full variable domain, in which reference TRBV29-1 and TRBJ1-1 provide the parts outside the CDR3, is SAVISQKPSRDICQRGTSLTIQCQVDSQVTMMFWYRQQPGQSLTLIATANQGSEATYESGFVIDKFPISRPNLTFSTLTVSNMSPEDSSIYLCSALGAANTEAFFGQGTRLTVV.

CDR3 in DNA: TGTGCCAGCAGACCGGACAGGGTGAGTCAGCCCCAGCATTTT. Translated: CASRPDRVSQPQHF. This chain connects TRBV12-3 or TRBV12-4 to TRBJ1-5, with 8 positions matching TRBD1. This CDR3 has 14 residues. Trimming cost V 6 bases and J 6 bases; bases outside gene matches: 7.

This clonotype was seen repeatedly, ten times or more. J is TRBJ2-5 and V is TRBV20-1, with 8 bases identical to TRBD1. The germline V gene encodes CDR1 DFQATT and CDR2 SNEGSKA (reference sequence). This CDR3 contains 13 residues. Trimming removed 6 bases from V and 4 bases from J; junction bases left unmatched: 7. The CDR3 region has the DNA TGCAGTGCGGCAGGGGGCGATACAGAGACCCAGTACTTC. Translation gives CSAAGGDTETQYF.

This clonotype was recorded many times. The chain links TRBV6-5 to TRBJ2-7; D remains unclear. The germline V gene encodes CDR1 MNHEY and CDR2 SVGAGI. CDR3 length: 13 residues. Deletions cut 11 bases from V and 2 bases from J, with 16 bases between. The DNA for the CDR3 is TGTGCCCTCGGCCGAGGTGATACCTACGAGCAGTACTTC. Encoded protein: CALGRGDTYEQYF.

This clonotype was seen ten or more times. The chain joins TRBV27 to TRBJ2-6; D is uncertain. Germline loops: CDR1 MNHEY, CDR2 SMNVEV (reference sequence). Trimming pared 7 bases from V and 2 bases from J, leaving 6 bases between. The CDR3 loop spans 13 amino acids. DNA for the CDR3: TGTGCCAGCAAGATTGCTGGGGCCAACGTCCTGACTTTC. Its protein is CASKIAGANVLTF.

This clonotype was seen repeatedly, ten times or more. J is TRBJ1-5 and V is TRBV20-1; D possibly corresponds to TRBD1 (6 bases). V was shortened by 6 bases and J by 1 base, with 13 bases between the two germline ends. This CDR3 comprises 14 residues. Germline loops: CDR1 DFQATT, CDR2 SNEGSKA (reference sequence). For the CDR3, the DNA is TGCAGTGCGGAAGTACAGGGAAGCAATCAGCCCCAGCATTTT. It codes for CSAEVQGSNQPQHF.

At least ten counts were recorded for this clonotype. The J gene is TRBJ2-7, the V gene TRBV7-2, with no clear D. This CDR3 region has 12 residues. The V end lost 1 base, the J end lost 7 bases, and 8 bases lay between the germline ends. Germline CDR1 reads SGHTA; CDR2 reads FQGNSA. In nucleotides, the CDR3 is TGTGCCAGCAGCTTAGGTCCTGTAGAGCAGTACTTC. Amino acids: CASSLGPVEQYF. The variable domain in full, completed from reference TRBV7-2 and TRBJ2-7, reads GAGVSQSPSNKVTEKGKDVELRCDPISGHTALYWYRQSLGQGLEFLIYFQGNSAPDKSGLPSDRFSAERTGGSVSTLTIQRTQQEDSAVYLCASSLGPVEQYFGPGTRLTVT.

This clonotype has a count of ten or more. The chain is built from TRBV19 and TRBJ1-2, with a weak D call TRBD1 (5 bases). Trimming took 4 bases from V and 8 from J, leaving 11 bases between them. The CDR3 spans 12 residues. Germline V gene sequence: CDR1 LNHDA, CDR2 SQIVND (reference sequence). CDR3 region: CASSNRGGGYTF. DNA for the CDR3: TGTGCCAGTAGTAACCGCGGGGGAGGCTACACCTTC.

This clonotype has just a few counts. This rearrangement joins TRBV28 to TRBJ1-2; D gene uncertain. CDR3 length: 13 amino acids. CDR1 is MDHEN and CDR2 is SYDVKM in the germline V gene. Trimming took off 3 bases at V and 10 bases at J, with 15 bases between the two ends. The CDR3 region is CASSLGDIRSYTF. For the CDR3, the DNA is TGTGCCAGCAGTTTGGGAGACATCCGATCCTACACCTTC.

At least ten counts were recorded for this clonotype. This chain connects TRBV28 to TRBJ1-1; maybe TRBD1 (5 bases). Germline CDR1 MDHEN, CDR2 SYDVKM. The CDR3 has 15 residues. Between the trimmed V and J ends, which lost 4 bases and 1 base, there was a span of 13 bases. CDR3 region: CASSSLRDPNTEAFF. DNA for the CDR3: TGTGCCAGCAGTTCCCTCCGGGACCCGAACACTGAAGCTTTCTTT.

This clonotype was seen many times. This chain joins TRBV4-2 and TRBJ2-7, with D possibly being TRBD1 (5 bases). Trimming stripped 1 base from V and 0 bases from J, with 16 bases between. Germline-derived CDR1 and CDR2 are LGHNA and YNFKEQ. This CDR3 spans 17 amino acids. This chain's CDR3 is CASSQAHPSTVSYEQYF. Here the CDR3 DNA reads TGTGCCAGCAGCCAAGCTCATCCATCGACAGTCTCCTACGAGCAGTACTTC.

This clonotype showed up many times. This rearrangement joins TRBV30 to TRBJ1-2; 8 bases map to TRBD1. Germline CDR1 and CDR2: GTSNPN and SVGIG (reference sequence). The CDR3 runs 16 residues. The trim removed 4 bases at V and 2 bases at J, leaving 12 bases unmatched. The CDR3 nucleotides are TGTGCCTGGAACGGACAGGGAACCTCATCGAACTATGGCTACACCTTC. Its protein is CAWNGQGTSSNYGYTF.

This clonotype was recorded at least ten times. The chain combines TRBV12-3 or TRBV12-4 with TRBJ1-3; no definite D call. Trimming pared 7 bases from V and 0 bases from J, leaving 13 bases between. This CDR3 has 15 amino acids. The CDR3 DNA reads TGTGCCAGCAAAGACATGCCTAGCTCTGGAAACACCATATATTTT. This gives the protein CASKDMPSSGNTIYF.

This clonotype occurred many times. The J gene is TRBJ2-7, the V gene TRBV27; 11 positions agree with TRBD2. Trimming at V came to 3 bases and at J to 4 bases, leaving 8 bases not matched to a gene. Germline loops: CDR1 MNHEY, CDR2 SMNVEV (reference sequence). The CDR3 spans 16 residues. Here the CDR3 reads CASSFLRGLAAYEQYF. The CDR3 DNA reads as TGTGCCAGCAGTTTTCTTCGGGGACTAGCGGCATACGAGCAGTACTTC.

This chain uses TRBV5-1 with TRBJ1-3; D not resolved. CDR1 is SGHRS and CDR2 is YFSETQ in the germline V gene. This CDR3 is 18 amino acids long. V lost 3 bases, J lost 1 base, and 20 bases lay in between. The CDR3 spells CASSWALSRLSSGNTIYF. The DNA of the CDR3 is TGCGCCAGCAGCTGGGCCCTTTCCCGGCTATCTTCTGGAAACACCATATATTTT.

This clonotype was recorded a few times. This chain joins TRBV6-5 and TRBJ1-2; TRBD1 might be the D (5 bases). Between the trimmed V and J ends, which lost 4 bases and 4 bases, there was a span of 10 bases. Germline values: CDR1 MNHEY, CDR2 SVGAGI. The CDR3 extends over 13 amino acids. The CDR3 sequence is CASSSGGAYGYTF. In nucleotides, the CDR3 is TGTGCCAGCAGTTCCGGAGGGGCCTATGGCTACACCTTC.

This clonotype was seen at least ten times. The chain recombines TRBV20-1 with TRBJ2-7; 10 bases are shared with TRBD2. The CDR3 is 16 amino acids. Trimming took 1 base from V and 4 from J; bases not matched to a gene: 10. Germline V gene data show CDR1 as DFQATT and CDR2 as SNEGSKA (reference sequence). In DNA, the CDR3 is TGCAGTGCTAGAGCTACAACCACGGGACTAGCGTACGAGCAGTACTTC. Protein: CSARATTTGLAYEQYF.

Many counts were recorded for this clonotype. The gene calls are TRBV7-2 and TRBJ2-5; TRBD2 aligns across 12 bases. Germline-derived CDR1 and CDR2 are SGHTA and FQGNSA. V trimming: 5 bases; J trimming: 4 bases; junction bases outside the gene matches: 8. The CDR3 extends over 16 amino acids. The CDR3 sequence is CASSATSGGPGETQYF. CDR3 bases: TGTGCCAGCAGCGCCACTAGCGGGGGGCCCGGAGAGACCCAGTACTTC. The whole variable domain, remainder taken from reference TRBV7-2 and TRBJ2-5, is GAGVSQSPSNKVTEKGKDVELRCDPISGHTALYWYRQSLGQGLEFLIYFQGNSAPDKSGLPSDRFSAERTGGSVSTLTIQRTQQEDSAVYLCASSATSGGPGETQYFGPGTRLLVL.

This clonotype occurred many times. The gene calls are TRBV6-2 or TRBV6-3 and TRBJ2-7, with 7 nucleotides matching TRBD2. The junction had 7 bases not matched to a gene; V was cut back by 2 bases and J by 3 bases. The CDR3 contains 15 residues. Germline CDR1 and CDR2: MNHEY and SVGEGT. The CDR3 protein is CASSYPSSGYYEQYF. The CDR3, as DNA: TGTGCCAGCAGTTACCCCTCTAGCGGCTACTACGAGCAGTACTTC.

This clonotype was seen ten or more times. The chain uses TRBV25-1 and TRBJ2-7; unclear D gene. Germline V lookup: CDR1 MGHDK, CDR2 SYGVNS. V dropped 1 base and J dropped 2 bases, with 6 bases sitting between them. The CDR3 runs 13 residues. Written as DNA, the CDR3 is TGTGCCAGCAGTGAATCCGACACCTACGAGCAGTACTTC. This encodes CASSESDTYEQYF.

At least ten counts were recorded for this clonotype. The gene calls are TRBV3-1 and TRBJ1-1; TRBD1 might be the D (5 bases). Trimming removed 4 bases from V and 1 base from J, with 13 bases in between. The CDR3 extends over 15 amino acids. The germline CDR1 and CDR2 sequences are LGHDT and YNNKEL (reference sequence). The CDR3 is CASSRSGGGNTEAFF. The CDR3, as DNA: TGTGCCAGCAGCCGCAGTGGGGGGGGGAACACTGAAGCTTTCTTT.

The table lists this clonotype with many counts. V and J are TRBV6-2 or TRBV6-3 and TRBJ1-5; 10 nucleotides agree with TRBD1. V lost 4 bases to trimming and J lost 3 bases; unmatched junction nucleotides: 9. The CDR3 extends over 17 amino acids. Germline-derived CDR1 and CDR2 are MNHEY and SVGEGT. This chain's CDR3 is CASSFPGTGAFNQPQHF. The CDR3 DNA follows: TGTGCCAGCAGTTTCCCCGGGACAGGGGCATTCAATCAGCCCCAGCATTTT.

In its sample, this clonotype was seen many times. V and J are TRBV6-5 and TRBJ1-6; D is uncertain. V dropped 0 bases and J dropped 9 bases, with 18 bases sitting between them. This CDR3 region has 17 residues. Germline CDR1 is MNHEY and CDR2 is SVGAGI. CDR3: CASSYSIRPSGGSPLHF. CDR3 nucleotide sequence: TGTGCCAGCAGTTACTCGATTCGGCCCTCAGGCGGTTCACCCCTCCACTTT.

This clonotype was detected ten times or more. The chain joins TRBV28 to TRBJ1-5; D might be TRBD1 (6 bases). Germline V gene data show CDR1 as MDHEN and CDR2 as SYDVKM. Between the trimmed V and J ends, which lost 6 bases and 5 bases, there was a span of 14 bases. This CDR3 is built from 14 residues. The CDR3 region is CASRRGVRDQPQHF. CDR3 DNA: TGTGCCAGCAGGAGGGGGGTTAGGGATCAGCCCCAGCATTTT.

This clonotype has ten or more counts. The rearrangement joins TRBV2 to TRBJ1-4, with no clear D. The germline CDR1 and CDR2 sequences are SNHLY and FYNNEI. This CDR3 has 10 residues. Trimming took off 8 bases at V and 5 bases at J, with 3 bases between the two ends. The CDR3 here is CASGNEKLFF. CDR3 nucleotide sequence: TGTGCCAGCGGAAATGAAAAACTGTTTTTT.

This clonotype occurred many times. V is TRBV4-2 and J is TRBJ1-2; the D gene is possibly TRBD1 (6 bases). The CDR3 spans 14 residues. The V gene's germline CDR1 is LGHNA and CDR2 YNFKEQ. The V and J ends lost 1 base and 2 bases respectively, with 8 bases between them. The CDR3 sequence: CASSQAGGNYGYTF. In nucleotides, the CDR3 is TGTGCCAGCAGCCAAGCGGGGGGCAACTATGGCTACACCTTC.